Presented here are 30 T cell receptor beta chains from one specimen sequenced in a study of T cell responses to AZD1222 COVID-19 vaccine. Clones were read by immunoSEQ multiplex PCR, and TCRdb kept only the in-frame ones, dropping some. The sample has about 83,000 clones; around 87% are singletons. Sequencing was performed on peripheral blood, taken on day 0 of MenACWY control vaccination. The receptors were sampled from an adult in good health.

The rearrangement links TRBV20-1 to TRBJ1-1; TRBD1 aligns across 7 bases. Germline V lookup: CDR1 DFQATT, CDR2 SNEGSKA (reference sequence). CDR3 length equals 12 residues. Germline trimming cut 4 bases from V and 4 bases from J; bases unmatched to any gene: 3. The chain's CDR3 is CSATDRATEAFF. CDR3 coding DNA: TGCAGTGCTACTGACAGGGCCACTGAAGCTTTCTTT.

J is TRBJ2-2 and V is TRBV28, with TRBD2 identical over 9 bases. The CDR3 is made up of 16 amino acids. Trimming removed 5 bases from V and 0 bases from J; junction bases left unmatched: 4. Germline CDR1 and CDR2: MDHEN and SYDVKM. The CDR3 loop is CASSPPSGTNTGELFF. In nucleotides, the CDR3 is TGTGCCAGCAGTCCCCCTAGCGGGACGAACACCGGGGAGCTGTTTTTT.

Here the CDR3 DNA reads TGTGCCAGCAGCTGGATACGGGACGCCCGAGGACCAGATACGCAGTATTTT. It yields the protein CASSWIRDARGPDTQYF. The chain is built from TRBV13 and TRBJ2-3; D may be TRBD1 or TRBD2 (5 bases each). V was shortened by 4 bases and J by 4 bases, with 21 bases between the two germline ends. This CDR3 contains 17 residues. Germline CDR1 reads PRHDT; CDR2 reads FYEKMQ (reference sequence).

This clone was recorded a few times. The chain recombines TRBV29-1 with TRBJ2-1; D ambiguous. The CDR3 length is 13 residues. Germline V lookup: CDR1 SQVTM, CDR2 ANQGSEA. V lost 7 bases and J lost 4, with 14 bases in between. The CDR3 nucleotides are TGCAGCGGATCCCTTAATTCATACAATGAGCAGTTCTTC. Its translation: CSGSLNSYNEQFF.

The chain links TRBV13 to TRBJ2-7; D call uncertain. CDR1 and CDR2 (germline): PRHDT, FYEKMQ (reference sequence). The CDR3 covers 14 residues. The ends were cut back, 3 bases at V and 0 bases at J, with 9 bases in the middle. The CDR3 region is CASSLSPYSYEQYF. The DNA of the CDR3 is TGTGCCAGCAGCTTGTCACCATACTCCTACGAGCAGTACTTC. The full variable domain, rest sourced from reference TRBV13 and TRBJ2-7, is AAGVIQSPRHLIKEKRETATLKCYPIPRHDTVYWYQQGPGQDPQFLISFYEKMQSDKGSIPDRFSAQQFSDYHSELNMSSLELGDSALYFCASSLSPYSYEQYFGPGTRLTVT.

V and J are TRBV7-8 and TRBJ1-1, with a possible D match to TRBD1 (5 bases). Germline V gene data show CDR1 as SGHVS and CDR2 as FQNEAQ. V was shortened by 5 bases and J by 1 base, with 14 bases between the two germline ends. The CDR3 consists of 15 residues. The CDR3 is CASSPASGSNTEAFF. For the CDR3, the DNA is TGTGCCAGCAGCCCTGCCTCAGGGTCGAACACTGAAGCTTTCTTT.

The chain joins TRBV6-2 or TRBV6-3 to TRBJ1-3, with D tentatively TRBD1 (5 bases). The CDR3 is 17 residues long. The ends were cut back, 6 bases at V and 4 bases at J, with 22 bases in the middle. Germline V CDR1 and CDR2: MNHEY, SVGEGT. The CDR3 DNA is TGTGCCAGCAGCCTAGTCTTGTCTCCGGGACTCGGAAACACCATATATTTT. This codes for CASSLVLSPGLGNTIYF.

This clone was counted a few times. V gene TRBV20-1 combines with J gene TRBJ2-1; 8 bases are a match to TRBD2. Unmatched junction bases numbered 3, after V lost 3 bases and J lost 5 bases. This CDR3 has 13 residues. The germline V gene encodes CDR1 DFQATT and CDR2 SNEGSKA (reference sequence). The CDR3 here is CSASTGGHNEQFF. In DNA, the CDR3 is TGCAGTGCTAGTACGGGGGGGCACAATGAGCAGTTCTTC.

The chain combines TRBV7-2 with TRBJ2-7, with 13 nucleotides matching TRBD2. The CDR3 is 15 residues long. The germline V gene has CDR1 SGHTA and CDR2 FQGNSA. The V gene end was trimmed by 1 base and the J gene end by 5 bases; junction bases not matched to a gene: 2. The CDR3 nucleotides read TGTGCCAGCAGCTTAGGGACTAGCGGGAGCCACGAGCAGTACTTC. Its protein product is CASSLGTSGSHEQYF.

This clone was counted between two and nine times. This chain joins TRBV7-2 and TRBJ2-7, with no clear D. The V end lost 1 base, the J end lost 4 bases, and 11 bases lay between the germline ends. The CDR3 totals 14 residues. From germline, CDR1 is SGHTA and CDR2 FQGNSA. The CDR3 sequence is CASSLGTRTYEQYF. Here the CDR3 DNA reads TGTGCCAGCAGCTTAGGGACCCGAACGTACGAGCAGTACTTC.

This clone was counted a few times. The CDR3 nucleotides are TGCGCCAGCAGCCAGCCCTTGTCCGGGACAGAAAAACTGTTTTTT. It is translated as CASSQPLSGTEKLFF. V is TRBV4-3 and J is TRBJ1-4; possible D gene TRBD1, 6 bases. V lost 3 bases, J lost 8 bases, and 16 bases lay in between. The germline V gene has CDR1 LGHNA and CDR2 YSLEER. The CDR3 spans 15 residues.

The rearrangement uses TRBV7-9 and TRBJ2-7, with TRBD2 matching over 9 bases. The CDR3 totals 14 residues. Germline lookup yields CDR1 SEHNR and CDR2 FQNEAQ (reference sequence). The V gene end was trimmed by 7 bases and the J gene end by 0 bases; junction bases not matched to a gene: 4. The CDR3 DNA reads TGTGCCAGCAACCAACTAGCGGGCTCCTACGAGCAGTACTTC. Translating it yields CASNQLAGSYEQYF.

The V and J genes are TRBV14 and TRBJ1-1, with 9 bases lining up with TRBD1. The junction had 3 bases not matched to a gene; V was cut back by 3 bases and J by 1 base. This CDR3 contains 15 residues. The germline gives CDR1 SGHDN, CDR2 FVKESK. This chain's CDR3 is CASSHRTGANTEAFF. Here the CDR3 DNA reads TGTGCCAGCAGCCATCGGACAGGGGCGAACACTGAAGCTTTCTTT.

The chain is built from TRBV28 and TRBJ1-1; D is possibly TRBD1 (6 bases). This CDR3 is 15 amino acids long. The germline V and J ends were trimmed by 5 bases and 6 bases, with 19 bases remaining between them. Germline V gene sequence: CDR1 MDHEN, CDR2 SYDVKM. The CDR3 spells CASSPHMGALPEAFF. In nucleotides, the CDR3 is TGTGCCAGCAGTCCCCATATGGGGGCCTTGCCTGAAGCTTTCTTT. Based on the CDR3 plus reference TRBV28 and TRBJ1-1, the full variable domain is DVKVTQSSRYLVKRTGEKVFLECVQDMDHENMFWYRQDPGLGLRLIYFSYDVKMKEKGDIPEGYSVSREKKERFSLILESASTNQTSMYLCASSPHMGALPEAFFGQGTRLTVV.

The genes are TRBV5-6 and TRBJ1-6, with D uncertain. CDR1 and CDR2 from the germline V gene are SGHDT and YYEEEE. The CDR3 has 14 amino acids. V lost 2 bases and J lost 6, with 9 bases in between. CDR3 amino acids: CASSFVTPNSPLHF. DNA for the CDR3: TGTGCCAGCAGCTTTGTGACGCCTAATTCACCCCTCCACTTT. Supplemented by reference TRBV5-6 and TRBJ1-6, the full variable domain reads DAGVTQSPTHLIKTRGQQVTLRCSPKSGHDTVSWYQQALGQGPQFIFQYYEEEERQRGNFPDRFSGHQFPNYSSELNVNALLLGDSALYLCASSFVTPNSPLHFGNGTRLTVT.

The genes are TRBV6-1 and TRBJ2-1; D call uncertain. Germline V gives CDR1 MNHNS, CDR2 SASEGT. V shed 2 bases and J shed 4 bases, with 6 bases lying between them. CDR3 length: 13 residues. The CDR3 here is CASSEWPYNEQFF. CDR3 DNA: TGTGCCAGCAGTGAATGGCCATACAATGAGCAGTTCTTC.

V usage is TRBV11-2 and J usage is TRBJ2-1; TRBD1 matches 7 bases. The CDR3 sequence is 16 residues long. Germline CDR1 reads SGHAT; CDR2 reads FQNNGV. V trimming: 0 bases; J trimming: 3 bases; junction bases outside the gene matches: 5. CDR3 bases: TGTGCCAGCAGCTTAGATACAGGGGCTTTCTACAATGAGCAGTTCTTC. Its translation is CASSLDTGAFYNEQFF. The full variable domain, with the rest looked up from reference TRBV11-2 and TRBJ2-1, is EAGVAQSPRYKIIEKRQSVAFWCNPISGHATLYWYQQILGQGPKLLIQFQNNGVVDDSQLPKDRFSAERLKGVDSTLKIQPAKLEDSAVYLCASSLDTGAFYNEQFFGPGTRLTVL.

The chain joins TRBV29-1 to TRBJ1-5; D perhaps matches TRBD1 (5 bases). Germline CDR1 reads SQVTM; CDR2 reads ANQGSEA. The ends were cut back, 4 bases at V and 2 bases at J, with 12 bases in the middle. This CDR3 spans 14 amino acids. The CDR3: CSVAVGGGNQPQHF. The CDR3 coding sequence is TGCAGCGTTGCGGTTGGGGGAGGCAATCAGCCCCAGCATTTT.

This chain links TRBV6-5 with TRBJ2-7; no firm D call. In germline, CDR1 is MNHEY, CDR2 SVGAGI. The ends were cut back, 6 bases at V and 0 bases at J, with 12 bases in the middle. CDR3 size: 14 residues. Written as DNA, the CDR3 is TGTGCCAGCAGCCCCAGAGGTTCCTCCTACGAGCAGTACTTC. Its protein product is CASSPRGSSYEQYF.

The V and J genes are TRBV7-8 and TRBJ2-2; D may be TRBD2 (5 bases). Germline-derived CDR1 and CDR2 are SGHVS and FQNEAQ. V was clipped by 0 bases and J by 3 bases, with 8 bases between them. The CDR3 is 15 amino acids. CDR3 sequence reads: CASSLAGVYTGELFF. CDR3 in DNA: TGTGCCAGCAGCTTAGCGGGAGTGTACACCGGGGAGCTGTTTTTT.

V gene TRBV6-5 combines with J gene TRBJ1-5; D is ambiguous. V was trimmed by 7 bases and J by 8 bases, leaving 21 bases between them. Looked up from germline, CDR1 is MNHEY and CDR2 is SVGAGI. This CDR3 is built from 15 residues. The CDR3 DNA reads TGTGCCAGCAAAGCAGACGGAGGCTCGGGAAAGCCCCAGCATTTT. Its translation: CASKADGGSGKPQHF.

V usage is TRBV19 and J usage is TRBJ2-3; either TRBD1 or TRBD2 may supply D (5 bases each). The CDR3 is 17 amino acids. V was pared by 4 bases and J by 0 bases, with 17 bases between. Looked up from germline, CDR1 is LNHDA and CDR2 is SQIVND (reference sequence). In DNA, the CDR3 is TGTGCCAGTAGTACCCGGGGCAGCACAGCTAGCACAGATACGCAGTATTTT. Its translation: CASSTRGSTASTDTQYF.

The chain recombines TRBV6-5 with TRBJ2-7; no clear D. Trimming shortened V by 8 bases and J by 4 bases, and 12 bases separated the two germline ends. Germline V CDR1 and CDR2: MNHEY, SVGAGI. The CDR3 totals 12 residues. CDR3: CASRARVYEQYF. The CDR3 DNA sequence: TGTGCCAGCCGGGCACGGGTGTACGAGCAGTACTTC.

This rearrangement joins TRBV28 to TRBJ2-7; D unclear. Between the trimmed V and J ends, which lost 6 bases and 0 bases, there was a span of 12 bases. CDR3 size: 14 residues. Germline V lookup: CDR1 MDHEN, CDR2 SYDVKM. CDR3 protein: CASRVLKSSYEQYF. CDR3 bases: TGTGCCAGCAGGGTACTAAAGAGCTCCTACGAGCAGTACTTC.

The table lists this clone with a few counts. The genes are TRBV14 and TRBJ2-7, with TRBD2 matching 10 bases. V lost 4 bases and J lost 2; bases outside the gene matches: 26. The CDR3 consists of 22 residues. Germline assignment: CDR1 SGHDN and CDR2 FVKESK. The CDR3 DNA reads TGTGCCAGCAGCCGCCGACGACAGGGATCGTTGGCTAGCGGGAGATGGACCTACGAGCAGTACTTC. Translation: CASSRRRQGSLASGRWTYEQYF.

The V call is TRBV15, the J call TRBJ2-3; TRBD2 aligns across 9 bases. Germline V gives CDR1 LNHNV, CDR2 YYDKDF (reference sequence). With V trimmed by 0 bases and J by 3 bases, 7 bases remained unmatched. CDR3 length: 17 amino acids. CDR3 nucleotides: TGTGCCACCAGCAGAGATTCGTCTAGCGGGGAGACAGATACGCAGTATTTT. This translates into CATSRDSSSGETDTQYF.

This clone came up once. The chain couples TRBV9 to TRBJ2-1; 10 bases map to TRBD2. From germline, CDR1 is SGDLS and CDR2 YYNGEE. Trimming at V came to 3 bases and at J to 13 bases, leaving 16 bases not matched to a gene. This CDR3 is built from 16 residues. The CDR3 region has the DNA TGTGCCAGCAGCGACCTCTCTCCCCCACTAGCGGGGATACAGTTCTTC. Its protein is CASSDLSPPLAGIQFF.

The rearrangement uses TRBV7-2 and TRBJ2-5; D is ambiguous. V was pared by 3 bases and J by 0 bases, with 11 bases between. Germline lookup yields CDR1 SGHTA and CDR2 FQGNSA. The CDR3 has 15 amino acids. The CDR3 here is CASSFGLKYQETQYF. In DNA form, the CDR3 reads TGTGCCAGCAGCTTTGGTCTTAAGTACCAAGAGACCCAGTACTTC.

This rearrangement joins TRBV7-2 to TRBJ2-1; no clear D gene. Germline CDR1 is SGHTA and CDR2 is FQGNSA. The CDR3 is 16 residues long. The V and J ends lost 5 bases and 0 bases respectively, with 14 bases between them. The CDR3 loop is CASSARPTASYNEQFF. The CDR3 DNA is TGTGCCAGCAGCGCGCGCCCAACGGCCTCCTACAATGAGCAGTTCTTC.

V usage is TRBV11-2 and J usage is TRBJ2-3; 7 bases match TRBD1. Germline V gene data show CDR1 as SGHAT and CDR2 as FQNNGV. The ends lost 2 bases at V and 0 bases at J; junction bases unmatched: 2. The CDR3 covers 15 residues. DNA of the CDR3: TGTGCCAGCAGCTTAAGGGGGCAAAGCACAGATACGCAGTATTTT. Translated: CASSLRGQSTDTQYF.